Shown below are 24 T cell receptor beta chains from a single sample sequenced in a study of metastatic and nonmetastatic thyroid tumors. No treatment had been given to any patient before thyroid surgery. TCRdb used MiXCR to call clones anew from the PCR reads. The top ten hold 10% to 15% of the sample, which has roughly 24,000 clones, 20% to 25% seen once. The sample taken for sequencing was blood. The source of these receptors is a male donor with papillary thyroid cancer or a benign thyroid nodule (not recorded which). Some clones in this sample may be carry-over from other donors' samples.

At least ten counts were recorded for this clone. V is TRBV20-1 and J is TRBJ2-3, with TRBD2 as a possible D gene (6 bases). The CDR3 runs to 13 residues. The germline gives CDR1 DFQATT, CDR2 SNEGSKA (reference sequence). The germline V and J ends were trimmed by 6 bases and 2 bases, with 12 bases remaining between them. CDR3 sequence reads: CSAGTGLTDTQYF. The CDR3 region has the DNA TGCAGTGCCGGGACTGGACTCACAGATACGCAGTATTTT.

The table lists this clone with a few counts. Germline is not matched at one junction end, which may reflect a read error. The rearrangement links TRBV12-3 or TRBV12-4 to TRBJ1-1; D possibly corresponds to TRBD1 (6 bases). This CDR3 is built from 14 residues. CDR3 DNA sequence: TGTGCCAGCAGTCCCAGGACAGTGAAAACTGAAGCTTTCTTT. This encodes CASSPRTVKTEAFF.

V and J are TRBV11-1 and TRBJ2-1; 8 positions agree with TRBD2. Germline V gene sequence: CDR1 SGHAT, CDR2 FQDESV (reference sequence). J was trimmed by 8 bases and V by 7 bases; bases with no gene match: 16. CDR3 length: 16 amino acids. The CDR3 nucleotides are TGTGCCAGCACCCCGGGGGTAGCGGGATGGAGGTATGAGCAGTTCTTC. Amino acid sequence: CASTPGVAGWRYEQFF.

This clone occurred many times. The V call is TRBV5-1, the J call TRBJ1-1; a possible D gene is TRBD1 (6 bases). CDR3 length: 15 amino acids. CDR1 is SGHRS, CDR2 YFSETQ, per germline. The V end was cut by 0 bases, the J end by 1 base, with 10 bases between. The CDR3 DNA sequence: TGCGCCAGCAGCTTGGAGGGCAGGGGGAACACTGAAGCTTTCTTT. Translating gives CASSLEGRGNTEAFF.

This clone was found a few times. J is TRBJ2-6 and V is TRBV5-1; no firm D call. Between the trimmed V and J ends, which lost 1 base and 0 bases, there was a span of 5 bases. This CDR3 is 15 amino acids long. The germline CDR1 and CDR2 sequences are SGHRS and YFSETQ. The chain's CDR3 is CASSLSLSGANVLTF. The CDR3 nucleotides read TGCGCCAGCAGCTTGTCCCTCTCTGGGGCCAACGTCCTGACTTTC.

This clone is termed medium-sized. This chain links TRBV19 with TRBJ2-1; D is unresolved. CDR1 is LNHDA and CDR2 is SQIVND in the germline V gene (reference sequence). The CDR3 has 15 residues. The V gene lost 6 bases and the J gene lost 0 bases, with 12 bases spanning the gap. The CDR3 DNA sequence: TGTGCCAGTAGACCCACACGAAACTCCTACAATGAGCAGTTCTTC. Translation gives CASRPTRNSYNEQFF.

There are many counts of this clone. The chain combines TRBV2 with TRBJ1-2, with D unclear. Germline V gene data show CDR1 as SNHLY and CDR2 as FYNNEI. This CDR3 has 13 residues. Trimming pared 4 bases from V and 7 bases from J, leaving 13 bases between. DNA for the CDR3: TGTGCCAGCAGTGTAAGAAGGGAGGGTGGCTACACCTTC. This encodes CASSVRREGGYTF.

This clone was picked up a small number of times. J is TRBJ2-2 and V is TRBV4-2, with 7 nucleotides matching TRBD2. The CDR3 runs to 15 residues. Germline V gene lookup returns CDR1 LGHNA and CDR2 YNFKEQ. Trimming removed 1 base from V and 3 bases from J; junction bases left unmatched: 2. The CDR3 DNA follows: TGTGCCAGCAGCCAAGCCGGGAGGCACACCGGGGAGCTGTTTTTT. Encoded protein: CASSQAGRHTGELFF.

This clone was counted only a few times. The V call is TRBV6-2 or TRBV6-3, the J call TRBJ2-7; D not resolved. The V end lost 4 bases, the J end lost 6 bases, and 16 bases lay between the germline ends. This CDR3 comprises 14 residues. CDR1 is MNHEY and CDR2 is SVGEGT in the germline V gene. The CDR3 loop reads CASSSLVTNSEQYF. The CDR3 coding sequence is TGTGCCAGCAGTTCCCTGGTTACGAACAGCGAGCAGTACTTC.

There are many counts of this clone. The chain employs TRBV7-2 and TRBJ1-6, with a weak D call TRBD1 (6 bases). The V and J ends lost 4 bases and 4 bases respectively, with 11 bases between them. The CDR3 loop spans 15 amino acids. Germline CDR1 SGHTA, CDR2 FQGNSA. This CDR3 reads CASSSRGGYNSPLHF. The CDR3 bases are TGTGCCAGCAGCTCCCGAGGGGGATATAATTCACCCCTCCACTTT.

This rearrangement joins TRBV11-1 to TRBJ2-2; 10 bases line up with TRBD1. From germline, CDR1 is SGHAT and CDR2 FQDESV (reference sequence). This CDR3 has 13 residues. V gave up 5 bases and J gave up 15 bases; unmatched junction bases: 9. CDR3 nucleotides: TGTGCCAGCAGCCCCTTGGACAGGGGGAATTTGTTTTTT. This codes for CASSPLDRGNLFF.

The rearrangement links TRBV20-1 to TRBJ2-2; 7 nucleotides agree with TRBD2. The CDR3 runs 13 residues. After removal of 0 bases from V and 7 bases from J, the junction contained 2 bases not matched to a gene. Germline V CDR1 and CDR2: DFQATT, SNEGSKA (reference sequence). The CDR3 DNA reads as TGCAGTGCTAGAGAAAGGGAGGGCGGGGAGCTGTTTTTT. Amino acids: CSAREREGGELFF.

This clone was found many times. The chain combines TRBV2 with TRBJ2-5, with 12 bases that match TRBD2. The CDR3 loop spans 15 amino acids. Per the germline V gene, CDR1 is SNHLY and CDR2 is FYNNEI. After removal of 6 bases from V and 3 bases from J, the junction contained 5 bases not matched to a gene. The CDR3 nucleotides read TGTGCCAGCAGATCACGACTAGCGGGAGAAGAGACCCAGTACTTC. It encodes CASRSRLAGEETQYF. Full variable domain (remainder filled in from reference TRBV2 and TRBJ2-5): EPEVTQTPSHQVTQMGQEVILRCVPISNHLYFYWYRQILGQKVEFLVSFYNNEISEKSEIFDDQFSVERPDGSNFTLKIRSTKLEDSAMYFCASRSRLAGEETQYFGPGTRLLVL.

V usage is TRBV4-1 and J usage is TRBJ1-5; TRBD1 matches at 7 bases. This CDR3 is built from 16 residues. Germline lookup yields CDR1 MGHRA and CDR2 YSYEKL. V dropped 3 bases and J dropped 2; count of bases not matched to a gene: 7. The CDR3 DNA is TGCGCCAGCAGCCAGGAACAGACAGGGCGCAATCAGCCCCAGCATTTT. Translated: CASSQEQTGRNQPQHF.

V and J are TRBV6-5 and TRBJ1-4; D may be TRBD1 (6 bases). V was pared by 0 bases and J by 5 bases, with 10 bases between. The germline CDR1 and CDR2 sequences are MNHEY and SVGAGI. This CDR3 contains 15 residues. CDR3 nucleotide sequence: TGTGCCAGCAGTTACTCGGGACAAGTCAATGAAAAACTGTTTTTT. It yields the protein CASSYSGQVNEKLFF.

Details on this clone: At one end, the junction sequence differs from germline, possibly due to a read error. This chain links TRBV7-8 with TRBJ1-1; D is uncertain. The CDR3 consists of 16 residues. In germline, CDR1 is SGHVS, CDR2 FQNEAQ. CDR3 region: CASSISGPSSGTEDFF. The CDR3, as DNA: TGTGCCAGCAGCATCAGCGGGCCTTCCTCCGGCACTGAAGATTTCTTT. Full variable domain (remainder filled in from reference TRBV7-8 and TRBJ1-1): GAGVSQSPRYKVAKRGQDVALRCDPISGHVSLFWYQQALGQGPEFLTYFQNEAQLDKSGLPSDRFFAERPEGSVSTLKIQRTQQEDSAVYLCASSISGPSSGTEDFFGQGTRLTVV.

In its sample, this clone was seen many times. Additional DNA sequences in this sample encode the identical CDR3. The CDR3 loop reads CASSFWSGYEQFF. The CDR3 DNA sequence: TGTGCCAGCAGTTTTTGGTCCGGGTACGAGCAGTTCTTC. V usage is TRBV12-3 or TRBV12-4 and J usage is TRBJ2-1; D is unresolved. The CDR3 runs to 13 residues. Trimming shortened V by 3 bases and J by 10 bases, and 13 bases separated the two germline ends.

This sequence joins TRBV6-1 and TRBJ2-6, with D unresolved. The germline CDR1 and CDR2 sequences are MNHNS and SASEGT. The CDR3 length is 14 residues. The V and J ends lost 8 bases and 8 bases respectively, with 16 bases between them. The CDR3 coding sequence is TGTGCCAGCGCCCGAGGCACTCGGTCCAACGTCCTGACTTTC. It encodes CASARGTRSNVLTF.

By sample fraction, this clone is medium-sized (0.01 to 0.1%). The chain employs TRBV11-2 and TRBJ2-7, with D possibly TRBD1 on 6 matching bases. V lost 3 bases, J lost 1 base, and 13 bases lay in between. The CDR3 contains 15 residues. The germline gives CDR1 SGHAT, CDR2 FQNNGV. The CDR3 DNA reads TGTGCCAGCAGCTTCCTACAGGGTCTATCCTACGAGCAGTACTTC. This codes for CASSFLQGLSYEQYF.

The chain has TRBV5-1 and TRBJ2-5; D may correspond to TRBD1 or TRBD2 (6 bases each). The germline gives CDR1 SGHRS, CDR2 YFSETQ. The germline V and J ends were trimmed by 1 base and 2 bases, with 18 bases remaining between them. The CDR3 contains 17 residues. CDR3 amino acids: CASSLSVLSGAQETQYF. CDR3 bases: TGCGCCAGCAGCTTGTCAGTACTATCGGGGGCGCAAGAGACCCAGTACTTC.

The chain uses TRBV20-1 and TRBJ1-2; D gene ambiguous. The V end lost 6 bases, the J end lost 4 bases, and 12 bases lay between the germline ends. This CDR3 is built from 12 residues. Germline assignment: CDR1 DFQATT and CDR2 SNEGSKA (reference sequence). The CDR3 sequence: CSARNGPYGYTF. In DNA form, the CDR3 reads TGCAGTGCCAGAAATGGGCCCTATGGCTACACCTTC.

This chain uses TRBV20-1 with TRBJ2-7; 10 nucleotides match TRBD1. From germline, CDR1 is DFQATT and CDR2 SNEGSKA (reference sequence). The CDR3 loop spans 15 amino acids. Trimming cost V 5 bases and J 0 bases; bases outside gene matches: 7. CDR3 DNA sequence: TGCAGTGCTTCCGGGACAGGGGCGACCTCCTACGAGCAGTACTTC. Its protein is CSASGTGATSYEQYF.

In its sample, this clone was seen many times. J is TRBJ1-4 and V is TRBV29-1; a possible D gene is TRBD1 (5 bases). Germline V lookup: CDR1 SQVTM, CDR2 ANQGSEA. There are 14 residues in the CDR3. The ends were cut back, 4 bases at V and 8 bases at J, with 17 bases in the middle. The CDR3 reads CSVGGSGTGEKLFF. The DNA of the CDR3 is TGCAGCGTTGGGGGCTCAGGGACGGGAGAAAAACTGTTTTTT.

This clone was seen at least ten times. The chain is built from TRBV6-1 and TRBJ2-7; no definite D call. V shed 1 base and J shed 0 bases, with 10 bases lying between them. The CDR3 runs to 15 residues. CDR1 is MNHNS and CDR2 is SASEGT in the germline V gene. The CDR3: CASSEGVGSSYEQYF. The CDR3 nucleotides are TGTGCCAGCAGTGAAGGGGTAGGCTCCTCCTACGAGCAGTACTTC.